This TCR beta chain was recorded in a study of identical twins. Study results and caveats: Insertions ran lower in abundant cord blood beta clonotypes, though not in memory repertoires. With beta out-of-frame sequences, excess sharing by twins was weaker.

It was template switching that added a universal primer site, and there were unique molecular identifiers on the cDNA. Each CDR3 protein gets one entry after TCRdb re-called the 5' RACE reads with MiXCR. Found here are around 250,000 distinct CDR3 sequences, roughly an eighth of them singletons; the top ten hold 3.5% to 5%. A remark on this clonotype: Its antigen is as yet unknown.

The V end lost 4 bases, the J end lost 1 base, and 18 bases lay between the germline ends. The CDR3 sequence is 17 residues long. CDR1 is SGDLS, CDR2 YYNGEE, per germline. The same sample was also used in a study of yellow fever vaccine responses in identical twins.

The rearrangement uses TRBV9 and TRBJ2-1; possible D gene TRBD1, 6 bases. The sample was memory (CD45RO+) T cells sorted from blood. The origin of this receptor is a woman aged 18 to 35 in good health. CDR3 coding DNA: TGTGCCAGCAGCATCACAGGGAGTTCATTATCCTACAATGAGCAGTTCTTC. The encoded protein is CASSITGSSLSYNEQFF.